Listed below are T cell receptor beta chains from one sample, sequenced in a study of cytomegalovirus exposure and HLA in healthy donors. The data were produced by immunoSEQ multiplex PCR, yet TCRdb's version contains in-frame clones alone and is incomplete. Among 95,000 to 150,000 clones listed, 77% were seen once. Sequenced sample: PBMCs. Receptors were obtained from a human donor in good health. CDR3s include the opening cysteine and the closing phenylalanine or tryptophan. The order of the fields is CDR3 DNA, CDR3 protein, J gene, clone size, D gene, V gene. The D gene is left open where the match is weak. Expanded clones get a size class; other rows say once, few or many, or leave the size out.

TGCAGCGTTGATCCCCTCGACAGGGGGCTGTGTGGGGCCAACGTCCTGACTTTC	CSVDPLDRGLCGANVLTF	TRBJ2-6	once	TRBD1	TRBV29-1
TGTGCCAGCAGTTTAAATGGGGCGGACAAAAACATTCAGTACTTC	CASSLNGADKNIQYF	TRBJ2-4	.	.	TRBV27
TGTGCCACCAACGGGGGGAAGAGCACTGAAGCTTTCTTT	CATNGGKSTEAFF	TRBJ1-1	.	.	TRBV6-5
TGTGCCAGCAGCCCACAGGGGACTAGCGGGAAATACGAGCAGTACTTC	CASSPQGTSGKYEQYF	TRBJ2-7	.	TRBD2	TRBV5-6
TGTGCCAGCAGTTCCGGGACAGGGCGTAGGACTGAAGCTTTCTTT	CASSSGTGRRTEAFF	TRBJ1-1	.	TRBD1	TRBV6-5
TGTGCCAGCAGTGAAGGAGGACTAGCGCTACCCTACAATGAGCAGTTCTTC	CASSEGGLALPYNEQFF	TRBJ2-1	.	TRBD2	TRBV6-1
TGTGCCAGCAGTCCCCGACTACAGGGTAGATCACCCCTCCACTTT	CASSPRLQGRSPLHF	TRBJ1-6	.	.	TRBV27
TGTGCCAGCAGCGGGAGTGCGACGAACACCGGGGAGCTGTTTTTT	CASSGSATNTGELFF	TRBJ2-2	.	.	TRBV9
TGTGCCAGCAGTTACGGGGGGGCGGCTAATGAAAAACTGTTTTTT	CASSYGGAANEKLFF	TRBJ1-4	.	.	TRBV6-5
TGTGCCAGCAGCGGGGGCCAGCGAACGGCACGAGATACGCAGTATTTT	CASSGGQRTARDTQYF	TRBJ2-3	.	.	TRBV11-2
TGTGCCAGCAAATCGGGGTACGAGCAGTACTTC	CASKSGYEQYF	TRBJ2-7	few	.	TRBV2
TGTGCCAGCATCCACGGAGCTTTCTTT	CASIHGAFF	TRBJ1-1	.	.	TRBV27
TGTGCCAGCAGTTACGGGGCAGGAACTAACTATGGCTACACCTTC	CASSYGAGTNYGYTF	TRBJ1-2	.	.	TRBV6-5
TGTGCCTGGAGCTGGAGAGCTAACTATGGCTACACCTTC	CAWSWRANYGYTF	TRBJ1-2	.	.	TRBV30
TGTGCCAGCAGTGTTTCGGATACGCAGTATTTT	CASSVSDTQYF	TRBJ2-3	.	.	TRBV2